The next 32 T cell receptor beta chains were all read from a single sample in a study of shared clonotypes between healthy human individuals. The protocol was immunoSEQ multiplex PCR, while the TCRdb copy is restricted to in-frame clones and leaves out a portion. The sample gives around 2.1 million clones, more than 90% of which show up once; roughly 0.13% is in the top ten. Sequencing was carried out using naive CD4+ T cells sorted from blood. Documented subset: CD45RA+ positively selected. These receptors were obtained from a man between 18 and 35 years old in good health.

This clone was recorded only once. The CDR3 is CASSLGYASGEQFF. DNA for the CDR3: TGTGCCAGCAGCTTAGGGTATGCTAGCGGTGAGCAGTTCTTC. The chain recombines TRBV7-2 with TRBJ2-1; TRBD2 matches 7 bases. The CDR3 covers 14 residues. The germline gives CDR1 SGHTA, CDR2 FQGNSA. V lost 1 base to trimming and J lost 9 bases; unmatched junction nucleotides: 6. Variable domain in full (rest from reference TRBV7-2 and TRBJ2-1): GAGVSQSPSNKVTEKGKDVELRCDPISGHTALYWYRQSLGQGLEFLIYFQGNSAPDKSGLPSDRFSAERTGGSVSTLTIQRTQQEDSAVYLCASSLGYASGEQFFGPGTRLTVL.

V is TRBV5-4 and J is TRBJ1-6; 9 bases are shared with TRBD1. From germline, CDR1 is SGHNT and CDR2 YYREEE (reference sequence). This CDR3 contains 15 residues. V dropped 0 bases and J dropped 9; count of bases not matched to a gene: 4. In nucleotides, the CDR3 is TGTGCCAGCAGCTTGGGAGGGACAGGGAGTTCACCCCTCCACTTT. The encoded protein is CASSLGGTGSSPLHF.

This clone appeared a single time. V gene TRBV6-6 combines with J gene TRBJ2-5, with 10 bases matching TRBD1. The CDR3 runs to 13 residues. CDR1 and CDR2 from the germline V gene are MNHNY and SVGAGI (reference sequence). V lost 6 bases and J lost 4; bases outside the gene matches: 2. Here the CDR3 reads CASSWTGGETQYF. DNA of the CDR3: TGTGCCAGCAGCTGGACAGGGGGAGAGACCCAGTACTTC.

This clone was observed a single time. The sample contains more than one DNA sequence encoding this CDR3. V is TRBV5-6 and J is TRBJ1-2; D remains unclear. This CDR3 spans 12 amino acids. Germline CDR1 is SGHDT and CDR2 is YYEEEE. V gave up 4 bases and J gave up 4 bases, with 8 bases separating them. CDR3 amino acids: CASSPGSYGYTF. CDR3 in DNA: TGTGCCAGCAGCCCGGGGTCCTATGGCTACACCTTC.

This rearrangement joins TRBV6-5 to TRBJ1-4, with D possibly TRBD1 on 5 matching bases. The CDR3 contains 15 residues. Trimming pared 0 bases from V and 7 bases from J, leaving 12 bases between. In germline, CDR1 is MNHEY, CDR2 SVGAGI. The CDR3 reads CASSYSIQGREKLFF. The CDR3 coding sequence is TGTGCCAGCAGTTACTCGATTCAGGGCCGTGAAAAACTGTTTTTT.

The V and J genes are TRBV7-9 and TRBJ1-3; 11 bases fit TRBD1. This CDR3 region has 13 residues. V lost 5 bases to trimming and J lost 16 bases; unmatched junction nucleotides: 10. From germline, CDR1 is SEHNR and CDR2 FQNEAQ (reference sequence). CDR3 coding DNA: TGTGCCAGCAGCCCAGCCCTAGGGGACAGGGGGTATTTT. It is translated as CASSPALGDRGYF.

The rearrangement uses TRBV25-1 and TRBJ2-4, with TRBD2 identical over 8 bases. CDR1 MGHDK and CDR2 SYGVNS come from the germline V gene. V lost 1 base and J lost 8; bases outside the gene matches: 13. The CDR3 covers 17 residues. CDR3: CASSELSGSGQKDIQYF. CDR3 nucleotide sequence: TGTGCCAGCAGTGAATTGAGCGGGAGTGGGCAAAAGGACATTCAGTACTTC.

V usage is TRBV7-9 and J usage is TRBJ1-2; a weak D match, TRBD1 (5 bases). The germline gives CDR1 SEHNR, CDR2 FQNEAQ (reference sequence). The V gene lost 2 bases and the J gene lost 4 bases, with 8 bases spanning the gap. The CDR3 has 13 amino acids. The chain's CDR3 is CASSLQGVYGYTF. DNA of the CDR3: TGTGCCAGCAGCTTACAGGGCGTCTATGGCTACACCTTC.

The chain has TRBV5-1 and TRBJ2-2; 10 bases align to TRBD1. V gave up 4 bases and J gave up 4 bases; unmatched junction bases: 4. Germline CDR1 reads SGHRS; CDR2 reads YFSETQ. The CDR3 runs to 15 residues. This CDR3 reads CASSGDRGGTGELFF. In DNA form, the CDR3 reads TGCGCCAGCAGCGGGGACAGGGGAGGCACCGGGGAGCTGTTTTTT. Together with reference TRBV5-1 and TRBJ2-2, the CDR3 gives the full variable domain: KAGVTQTPRYLIKTRGQQVTLSCSPISGHRSVSWYQQTPGQGLQFLFEYFSETQRNKGNFPGRFSGRQFSNSRSEMNVSTLELGDSALYLCASSGDRGGTGELFFGEGSRLTVL.

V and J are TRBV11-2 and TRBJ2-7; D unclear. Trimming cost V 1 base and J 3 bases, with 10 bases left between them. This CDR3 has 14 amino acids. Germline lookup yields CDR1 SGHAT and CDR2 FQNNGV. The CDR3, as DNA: TGTGCCAGCAGCTTAGCTCGGAGTAACTACGAGCAGTACTTC. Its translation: CASSLARSNYEQYF.

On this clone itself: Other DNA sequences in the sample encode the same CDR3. CDR3 bases: TGTGCCAGCAGTTACAGGGTTTCCTACGAGCAGTACTTC. It yields the protein CASSYRVSYEQYF. The rearrangement joins TRBV6-5 to TRBJ2-7, with D uncertain. V was pared by 2 bases and J by 1 base, with 6 bases between. Germline CDR1 reads MNHEY; CDR2 reads SVGAGI. The CDR3 sequence is 13 residues long.

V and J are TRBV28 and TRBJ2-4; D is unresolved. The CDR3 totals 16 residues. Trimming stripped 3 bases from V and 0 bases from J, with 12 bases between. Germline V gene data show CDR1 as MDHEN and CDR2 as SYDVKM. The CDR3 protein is CASSFGLALAKNIQYF. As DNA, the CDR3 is TGTGCCAGCAGTTTCGGCCTGGCCCTAGCCAAAAACATTCAGTACTTC. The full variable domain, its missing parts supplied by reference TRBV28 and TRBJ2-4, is DVKVTQSSRYLVKRTGEKVFLECVQDMDHENMFWYRQDPGLGLRLIYFSYDVKMKEKGDIPEGYSVSREKKERFSLILESASTNQTSMYLCASSFGLALAKNIQYFGAGTRLSVL.

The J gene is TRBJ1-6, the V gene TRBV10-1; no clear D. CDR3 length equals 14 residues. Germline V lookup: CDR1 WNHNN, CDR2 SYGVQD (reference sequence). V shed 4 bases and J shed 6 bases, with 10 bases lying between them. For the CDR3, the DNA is TGCGCCAGCAGTGGGGCGGGCGTTAATTCACCCCTCCACTTT. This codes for CASSGAGVNSPLHF.

The CDR3 protein is CASSFTGQGYYEQYF. CDR3 nucleotide sequence: TGTGCCAGCAGCTTTACAGGACAGGGGTATTACGAGCAGTACTTC. The chain uses TRBV11-3 and TRBJ2-7; 9 bases fit TRBD1. J gave up 4 bases and V 3 bases, and 7 bases lay outside the gene matches. This CDR3 comprises 15 residues. Germline V lookup: CDR1 SGHNT, CDR2 YENEEA.

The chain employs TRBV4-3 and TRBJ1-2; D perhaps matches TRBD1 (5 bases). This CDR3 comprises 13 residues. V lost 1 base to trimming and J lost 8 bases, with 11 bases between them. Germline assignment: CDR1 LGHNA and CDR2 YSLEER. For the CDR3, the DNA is TGCGCCAGCAGCCAAGTGGCGGGGCGAGGCTACACCTTC. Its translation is CASSQVAGRGYTF.

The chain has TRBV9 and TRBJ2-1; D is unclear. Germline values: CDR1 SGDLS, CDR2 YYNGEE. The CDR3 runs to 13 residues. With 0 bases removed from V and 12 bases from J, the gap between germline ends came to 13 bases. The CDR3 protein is CASSVGLEERQFF. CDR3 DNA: TGTGCCAGCAGCGTAGGCTTAGAAGAGAGGCAGTTCTTC.

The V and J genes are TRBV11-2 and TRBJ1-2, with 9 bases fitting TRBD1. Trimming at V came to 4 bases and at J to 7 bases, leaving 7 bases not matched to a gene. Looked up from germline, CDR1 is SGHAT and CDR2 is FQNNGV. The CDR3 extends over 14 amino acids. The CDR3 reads CASSSLGTGFGYTF. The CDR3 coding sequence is TGTGCCAGCAGCTCCTTGGGGACAGGGTTTGGCTACACCTTC.

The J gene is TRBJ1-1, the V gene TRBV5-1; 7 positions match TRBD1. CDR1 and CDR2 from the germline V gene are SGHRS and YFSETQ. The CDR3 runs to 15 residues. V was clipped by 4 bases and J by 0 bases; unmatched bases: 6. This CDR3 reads CASSATTGMNTEAFF. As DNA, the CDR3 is TGCGCCAGCAGCGCAACGACAGGGATGAACACTGAAGCTTTCTTT.

Here the CDR3 DNA reads TGTGCCAGCAGTGAGTACGGTGTGGCGGCCACAGATACGCAGTATTTT. Its protein is CASSEYGVAATDTQYF. This sequence joins TRBV27 and TRBJ2-3; D is ambiguous. V lost 5 bases to trimming and J lost 2 bases, with 17 bases between them. The length of the CDR3 is 16 residues. Germline V gives CDR1 MNHEY, CDR2 SMNVEV (reference sequence).

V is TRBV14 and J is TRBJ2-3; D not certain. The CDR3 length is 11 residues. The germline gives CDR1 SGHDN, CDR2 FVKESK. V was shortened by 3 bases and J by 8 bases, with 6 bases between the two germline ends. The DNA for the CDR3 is TGTGCCAGCAGCCACTTGGGTACGCAGTATTTT. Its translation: CASSHLGTQYF. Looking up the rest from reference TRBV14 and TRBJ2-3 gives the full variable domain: EAGVTQFPSHSVIEKGQTVTLRCDPISGHDNLYWYRRVMGKEIKFLLHFVKESKQDESGMPNNRFLAERTGGTYSTLKVQPAELEDSGVYFCASSHLGTQYFGPGTRLTVL.

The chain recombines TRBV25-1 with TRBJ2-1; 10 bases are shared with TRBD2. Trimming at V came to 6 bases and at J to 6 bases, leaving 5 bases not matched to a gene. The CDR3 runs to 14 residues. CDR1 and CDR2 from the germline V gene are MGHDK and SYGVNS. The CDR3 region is CASSSSGGGNEQFF. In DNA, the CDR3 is TGTGCCAGCAGCTCTAGCGGGGGAGGCAATGAGCAGTTCTTC.

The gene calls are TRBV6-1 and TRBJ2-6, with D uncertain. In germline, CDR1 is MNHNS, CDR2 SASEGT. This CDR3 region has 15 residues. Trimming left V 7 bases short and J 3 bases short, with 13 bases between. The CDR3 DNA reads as TGTGCCAGCACTGGTCTAGAAGGTGGGGCCAACGTCCTGACTTTC. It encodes CASTGLEGGANVLTF.

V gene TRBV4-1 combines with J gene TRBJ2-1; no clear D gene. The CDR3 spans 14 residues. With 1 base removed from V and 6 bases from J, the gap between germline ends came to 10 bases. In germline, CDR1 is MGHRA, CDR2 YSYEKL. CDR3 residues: CASSQVTGPNEQFF. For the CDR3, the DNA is TGCGCCAGCAGCCAAGTAACGGGTCCCAATGAGCAGTTCTTC.

CDR3 region: CASSFQAGVREQYF. The CDR3 DNA reads as TGTGCCAGCAGCTTTCAGGCGGGAGTACGCGAGCAGTACTTC. This sequence joins TRBV7-2 and TRBJ2-7, with TRBD2 identical over 7 bases. After removal of 3 bases from V and 6 bases from J, the junction contained 8 bases not matched to a gene. Germline V gene data show CDR1 as SGHTA and CDR2 as FQGNSA. The CDR3 sequence is 14 residues long.

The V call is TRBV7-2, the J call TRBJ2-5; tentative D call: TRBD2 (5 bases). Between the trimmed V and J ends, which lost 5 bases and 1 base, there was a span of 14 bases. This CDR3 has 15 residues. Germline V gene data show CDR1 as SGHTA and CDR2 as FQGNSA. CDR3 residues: CASSLQSGPQETQYF. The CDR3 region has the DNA TGTGCCAGCAGCCTCCAGAGCGGTCCCCAAGAGACCCAGTACTTC.

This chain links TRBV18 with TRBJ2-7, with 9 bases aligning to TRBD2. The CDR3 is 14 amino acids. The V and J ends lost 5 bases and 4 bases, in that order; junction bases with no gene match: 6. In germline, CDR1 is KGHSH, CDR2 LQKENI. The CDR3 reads CASSSSGEVYEQYF. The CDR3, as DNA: TGTGCCAGCTCATCTAGCGGGGAAGTGTACGAGCAGTACTTC. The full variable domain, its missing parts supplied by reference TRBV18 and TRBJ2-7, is NAGVMQNPRHLVRRRGQEARLRCSPMKGHSHVYWYRQLPEEGLKFMVYLQKENIIDESGMPKERFSAEFPKEGPSILRIQQVVRGDSAAYFCASSSSGEVYEQYFGPGTRLTVT.

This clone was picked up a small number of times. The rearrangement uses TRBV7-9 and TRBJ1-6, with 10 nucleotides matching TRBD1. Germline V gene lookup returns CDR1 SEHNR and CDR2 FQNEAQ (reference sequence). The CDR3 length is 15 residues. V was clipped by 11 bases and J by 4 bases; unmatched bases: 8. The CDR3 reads CAGGTGAGYNSPLHF. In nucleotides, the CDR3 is TGTGCCGGGGGGACAGGGGCTGGGTATAATTCACCCCTCCACTTT.

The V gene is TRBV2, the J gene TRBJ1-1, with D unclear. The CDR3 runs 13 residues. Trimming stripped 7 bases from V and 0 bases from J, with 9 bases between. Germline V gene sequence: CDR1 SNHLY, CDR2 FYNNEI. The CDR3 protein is CASIRFMNTEAFF. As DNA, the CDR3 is TGTGCCAGCATTCGGTTCATGAACACTGAAGCTTTCTTT.

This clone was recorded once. The DNA of the CDR3 is TGTGCCAGCAGTGAAAAGGGAGAGCAGGGCCGAAAAAGGGAGACCCAGTACTTC. Translating it yields CASSEKGEQGRKRETQYF. The chain uses TRBV2 and TRBJ2-5; possibly TRBD1 or TRBD2 for D (5 bases each). The CDR3 has 18 amino acids. The V end lost 2 bases, the J end lost 5 bases, and 24 bases lay between the germline ends. Germline V CDR1 and CDR2: SNHLY, FYNNEI. Using reference TRBV2 and TRBJ2-5 for the parts outside the CDR3, the full variable domain is EPEVTQTPSHQVTQMGQEVILRCVPISNHLYFYWYRQILGQKVEFLVSFYNNEISEKSEIFDDQFSVERPDGSNFTLKIRSTKLEDSAMYFCASSEKGEQGRKRETQYFGPGTRLLVL.

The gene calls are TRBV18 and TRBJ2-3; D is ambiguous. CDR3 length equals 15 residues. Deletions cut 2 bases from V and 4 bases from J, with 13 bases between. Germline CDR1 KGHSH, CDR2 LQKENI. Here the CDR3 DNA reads TGTGCCAGCTCACCAATGGTGGCAGTCTCAGATACGCAGTATTTT. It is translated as CASSPMVAVSDTQYF.

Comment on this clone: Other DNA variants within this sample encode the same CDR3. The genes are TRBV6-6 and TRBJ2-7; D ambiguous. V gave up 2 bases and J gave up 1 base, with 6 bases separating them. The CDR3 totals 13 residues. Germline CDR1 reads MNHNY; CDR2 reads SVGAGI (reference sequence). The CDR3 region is CASSYRQSYEQYF. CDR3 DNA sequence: TGTGCCAGCAGTTACAGGCAATCCTACGAGCAGTACTTC.

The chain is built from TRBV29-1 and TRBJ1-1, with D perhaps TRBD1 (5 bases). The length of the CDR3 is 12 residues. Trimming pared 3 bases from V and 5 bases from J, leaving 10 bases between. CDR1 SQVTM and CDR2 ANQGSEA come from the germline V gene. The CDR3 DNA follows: TGCAGCGTTGACAGGGTGTATACTGAAGCTTTCTTT. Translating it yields CSVDRVYTEAFF.